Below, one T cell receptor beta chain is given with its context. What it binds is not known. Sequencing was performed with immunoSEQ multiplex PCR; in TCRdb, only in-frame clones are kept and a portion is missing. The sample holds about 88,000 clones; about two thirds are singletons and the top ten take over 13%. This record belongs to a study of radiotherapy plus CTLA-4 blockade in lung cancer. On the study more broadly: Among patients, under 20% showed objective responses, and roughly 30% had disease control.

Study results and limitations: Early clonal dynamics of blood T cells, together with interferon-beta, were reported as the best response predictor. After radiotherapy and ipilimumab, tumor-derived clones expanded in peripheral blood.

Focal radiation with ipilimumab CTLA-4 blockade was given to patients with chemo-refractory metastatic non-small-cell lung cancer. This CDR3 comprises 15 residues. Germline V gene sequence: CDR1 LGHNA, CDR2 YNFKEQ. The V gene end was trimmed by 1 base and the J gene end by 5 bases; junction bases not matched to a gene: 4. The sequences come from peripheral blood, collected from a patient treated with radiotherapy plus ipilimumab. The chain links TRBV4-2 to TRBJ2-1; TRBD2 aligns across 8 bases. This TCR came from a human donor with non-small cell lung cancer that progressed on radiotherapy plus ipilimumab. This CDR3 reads CASSQASGGNNEQFF. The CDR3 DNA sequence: TGTGCCAGCAGCCAAGCCAGCGGGGGTAACAATGAGCAGTTCTTC.